This T cell receptor (beta chain) was identified in a study of human CD8 memory T cell subsets. Study conclusions and caveats: Precursor exhausted T cells and stem-like memory T cells were similarly highly diverse, while effector memory cells were not.

Enrichment for total CD8+ T cells was performed by negative magnetic separation. It was UMI-labeled 5' RACE by which the TCR beta libraries were made. TCRdb reworked the 5' RACE reads into one entry per CDR3 protein, no DNA. The sample holds about 6,200 distinct CDR3 sequences. In regard to this clonotype: Its antigen remains unknown.

What was sequenced was CD8+ effector memory T cells (TEM) sorted from PBMCs. Subset denoted: effector memory CD8 T cells, CCR7- CD45RO+ CD95+. The source is a human donor in good health.

The CDR3 spells CASSRTGGSYNEQFF. This chain joins TRBV27 and TRBJ2-1; TCRdb reports TRBD1, a call that lacks DNA to check it against. The CDR3 extends over 15 amino acids. Germline V gene data show CDR1 as MNHEY and CDR2 as SMNVEV (reference sequence).